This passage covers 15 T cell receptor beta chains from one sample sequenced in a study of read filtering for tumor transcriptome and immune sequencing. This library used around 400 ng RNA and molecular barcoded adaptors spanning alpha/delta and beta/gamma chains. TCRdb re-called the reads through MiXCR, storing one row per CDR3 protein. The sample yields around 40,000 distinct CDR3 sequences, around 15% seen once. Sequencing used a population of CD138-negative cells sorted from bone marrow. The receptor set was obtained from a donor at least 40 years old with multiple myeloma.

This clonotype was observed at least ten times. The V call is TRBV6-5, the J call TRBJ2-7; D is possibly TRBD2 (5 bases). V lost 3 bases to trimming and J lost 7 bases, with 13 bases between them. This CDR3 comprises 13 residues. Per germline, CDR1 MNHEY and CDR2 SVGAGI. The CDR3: CASSYVAGGEQYF. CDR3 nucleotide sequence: TGTGCCAGCAGTTATGTGGCGGGCGGAGAGCAGTACTTC.

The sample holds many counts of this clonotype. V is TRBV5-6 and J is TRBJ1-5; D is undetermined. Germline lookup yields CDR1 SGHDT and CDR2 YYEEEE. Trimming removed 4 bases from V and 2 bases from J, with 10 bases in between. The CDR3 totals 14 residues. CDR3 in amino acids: CASSPRGRNQPQHF. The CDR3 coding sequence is TGTGCCAGCAGCCCCCGCGGTCGCAATCAGCCCCAGCATTTT.

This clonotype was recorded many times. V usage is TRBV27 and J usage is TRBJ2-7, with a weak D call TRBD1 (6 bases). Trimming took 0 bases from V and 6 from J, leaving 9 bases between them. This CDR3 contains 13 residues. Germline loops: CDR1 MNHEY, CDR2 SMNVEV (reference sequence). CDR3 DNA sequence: TGTGCCAGCAGTTTATCGCAGGGGTCCGAGCAGTACTTC. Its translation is CASSLSQGSEQYF.

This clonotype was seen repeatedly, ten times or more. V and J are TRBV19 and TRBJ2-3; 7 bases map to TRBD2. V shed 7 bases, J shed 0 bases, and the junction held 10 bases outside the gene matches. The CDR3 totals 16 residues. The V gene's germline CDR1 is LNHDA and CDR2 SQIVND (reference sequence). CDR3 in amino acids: CASTQRPSGSTDTQYF. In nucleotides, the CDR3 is TGTGCCAGTACCCAAAGGCCTAGCGGAAGCACAGATACGCAGTATTTT.

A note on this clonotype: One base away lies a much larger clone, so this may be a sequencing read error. The CDR3 DNA reads as TGTGCCAGTAGTATTCTTGGGGGCACTGAAGCTTCCTTT. Its translation: CASSILGGTEASF. The J gene is TRBJ1-1, the V gene TRBV19, with TRBD1 as a possible D gene (6 bases). This CDR3 contains 13 residues. CDR1 and CDR2 (germline): LNHDA, SQIVND (reference sequence).

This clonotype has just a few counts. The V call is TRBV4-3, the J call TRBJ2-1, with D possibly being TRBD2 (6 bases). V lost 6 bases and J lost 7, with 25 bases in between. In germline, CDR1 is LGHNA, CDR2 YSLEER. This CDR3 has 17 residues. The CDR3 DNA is TGCGCCAGCAGTCACACCCTACGGCGGGATGTCAGAAATGAGCAGTTCTTC. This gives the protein CASSHTLRRDVRNEQFF.

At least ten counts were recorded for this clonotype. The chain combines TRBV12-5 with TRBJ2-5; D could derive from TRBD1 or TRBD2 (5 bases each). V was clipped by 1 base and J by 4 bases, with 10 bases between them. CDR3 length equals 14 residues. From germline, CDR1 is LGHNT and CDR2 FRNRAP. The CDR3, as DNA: TGTGCTAGTGGTTTGGCCGGGACCGGAGAGACCCAGTACTTC. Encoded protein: CASGLAGTGETQYF. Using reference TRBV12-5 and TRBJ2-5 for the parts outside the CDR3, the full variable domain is DARVTQTPRHKVTEMGQEVTMRCQPILGHNTVFWYRQTMMQGLELLAYFRNRAPLDDSGMPKDRFSAEMPDATLATLKIQPSEPRDSAVYFCASGLAGTGETQYFGPGTRLLVL.

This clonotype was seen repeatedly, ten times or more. CDR3 region: CASRSGTSGTETQYF. Written as DNA, the CDR3 is TGTGCCAGCAGATCTGGGACTAGCGGGACGGAGACCCAGTACTTC. The gene calls are TRBV12-3 or TRBV12-4 and TRBJ2-5; 13 bases align to TRBD2. V lost 6 bases to trimming and J lost 5 bases; unmatched junction nucleotides: 6. CDR3 size: 15 residues.

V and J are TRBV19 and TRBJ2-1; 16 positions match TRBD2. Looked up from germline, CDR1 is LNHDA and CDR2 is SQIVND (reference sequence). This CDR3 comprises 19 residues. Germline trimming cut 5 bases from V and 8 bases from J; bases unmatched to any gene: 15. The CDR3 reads CASSPRGLAGGLNGDEQFF. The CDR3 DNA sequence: TGTGCCAGTAGTCCCCGGGGACTAGCGGGAGGGCTCAACGGGGATGAGCAGTTCTTC.

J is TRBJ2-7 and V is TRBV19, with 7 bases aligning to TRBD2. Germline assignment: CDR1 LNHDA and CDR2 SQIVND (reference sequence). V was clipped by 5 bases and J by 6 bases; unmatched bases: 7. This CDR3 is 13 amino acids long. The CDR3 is CASSSSRGSEQYF. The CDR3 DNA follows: TGTGCCAGTAGTTCCTCGCGGGGGAGCGAGCAGTACTTC.

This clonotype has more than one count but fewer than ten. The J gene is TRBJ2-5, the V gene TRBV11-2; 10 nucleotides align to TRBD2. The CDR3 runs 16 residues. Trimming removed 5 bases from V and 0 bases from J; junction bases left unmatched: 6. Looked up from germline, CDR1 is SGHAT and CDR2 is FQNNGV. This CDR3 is CASSPTLAGYQETQYF. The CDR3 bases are TGTGCCAGCAGCCCGACACTAGCGGGGTACCAAGAGACCCAGTACTTC. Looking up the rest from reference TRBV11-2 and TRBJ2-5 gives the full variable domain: EAGVAQSPRYKIIEKRQSVAFWCNPISGHATLYWYQQILGQGPKLLIQFQNNGVVDDSQLPKDRFSAERLKGVDSTLKIQPAKLEDSAVYLCASSPTLAGYQETQYFGPGTRLLVL.

The CDR3, as DNA: TGTGCCAGCAGCTTAATGGGGGTAACCGGGGAGCTGTTTTTT. This translates into CASSLMGVTGELFF. This rearrangement joins TRBV7-3 to TRBJ2-2; D is possibly TRBD1 or TRBD2 (5 bases each). Germline CDR1 is SGHTA and CDR2 is FQGTGA. Trimming removed 1 base from V and 5 bases from J, with 8 bases in between. This CDR3 is 14 amino acids long.

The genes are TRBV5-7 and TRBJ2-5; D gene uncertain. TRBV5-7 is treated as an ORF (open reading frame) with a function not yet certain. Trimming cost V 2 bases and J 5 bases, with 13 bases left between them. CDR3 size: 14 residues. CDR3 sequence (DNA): TGTGCCAGCAGCTTAACATCGATGGGGGAGACCCAGTACTTC. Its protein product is CASSLTSMGETQYF.

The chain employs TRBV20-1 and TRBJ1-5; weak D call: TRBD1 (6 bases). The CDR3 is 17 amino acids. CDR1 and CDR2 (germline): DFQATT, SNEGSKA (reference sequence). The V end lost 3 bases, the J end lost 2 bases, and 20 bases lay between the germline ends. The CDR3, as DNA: TGCAGTGCTAGTTTTAGGGACGGGGGGCGCGGCAATCAGCCCCAGCATTTT. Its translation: CSASFRDGGRGNQPQHF.

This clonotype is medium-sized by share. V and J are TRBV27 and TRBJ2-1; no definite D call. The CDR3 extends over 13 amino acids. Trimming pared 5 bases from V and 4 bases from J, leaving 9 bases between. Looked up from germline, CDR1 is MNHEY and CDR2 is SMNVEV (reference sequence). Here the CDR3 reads CASSTDPYNEQFF. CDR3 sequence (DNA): TGTGCCAGCAGTACGGACCCTTACAATGAGCAGTTCTTC.